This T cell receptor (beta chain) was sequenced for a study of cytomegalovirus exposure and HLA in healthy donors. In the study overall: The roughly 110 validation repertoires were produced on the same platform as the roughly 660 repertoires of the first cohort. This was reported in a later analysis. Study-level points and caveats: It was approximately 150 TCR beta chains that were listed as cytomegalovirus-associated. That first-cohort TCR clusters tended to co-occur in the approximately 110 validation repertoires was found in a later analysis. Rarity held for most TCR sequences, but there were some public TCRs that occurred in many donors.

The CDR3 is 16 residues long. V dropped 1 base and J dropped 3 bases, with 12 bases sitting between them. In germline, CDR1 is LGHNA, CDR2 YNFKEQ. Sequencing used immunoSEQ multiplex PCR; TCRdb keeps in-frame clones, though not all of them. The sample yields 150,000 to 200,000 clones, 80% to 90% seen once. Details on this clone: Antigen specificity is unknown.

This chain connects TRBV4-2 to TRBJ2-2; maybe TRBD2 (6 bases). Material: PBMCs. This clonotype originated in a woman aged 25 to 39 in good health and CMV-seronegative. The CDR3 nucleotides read TGTGCCAGCAGCCAAGTCGGGGAGGTGGACACCGGGGAGCTGTTTTTT. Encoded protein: CASSQVGEVDTGELFF.